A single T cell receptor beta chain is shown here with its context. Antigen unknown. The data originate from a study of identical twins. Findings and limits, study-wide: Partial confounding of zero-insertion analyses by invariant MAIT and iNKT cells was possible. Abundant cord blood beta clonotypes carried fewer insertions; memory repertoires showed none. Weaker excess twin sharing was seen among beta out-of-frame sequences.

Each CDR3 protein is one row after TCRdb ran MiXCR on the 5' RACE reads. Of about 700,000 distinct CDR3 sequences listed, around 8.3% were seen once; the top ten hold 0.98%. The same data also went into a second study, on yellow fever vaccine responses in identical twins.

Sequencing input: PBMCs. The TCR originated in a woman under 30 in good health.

The CDR3: CASSYSSGGRRNALHF. CDR3 nucleotides: TGTGCCAGCAGTTACTCATCCGGGGGGCGAAGAAACGCCCTCCACTTT. This rearrangement joins TRBV6-5 to TRBJ1-6, with a tentative D call TRBD1 (6 bases). The V gene lost 0 bases and the J gene lost 14 bases, with 20 bases spanning the gap. Germline V gene sequence: CDR1 MNHEY, CDR2 SVGAGI. The CDR3 contains 16 residues.